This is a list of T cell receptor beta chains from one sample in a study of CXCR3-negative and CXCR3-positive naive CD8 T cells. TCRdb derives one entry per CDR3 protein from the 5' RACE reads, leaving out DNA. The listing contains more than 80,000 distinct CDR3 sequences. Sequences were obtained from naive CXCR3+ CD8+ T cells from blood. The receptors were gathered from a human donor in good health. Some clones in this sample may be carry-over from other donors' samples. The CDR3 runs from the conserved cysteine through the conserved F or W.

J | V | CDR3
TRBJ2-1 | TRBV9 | CASSIGTLGEQFF
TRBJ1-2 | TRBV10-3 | CAIGDYIENYGYTF
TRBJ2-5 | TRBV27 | CASSTTQGHETQYF
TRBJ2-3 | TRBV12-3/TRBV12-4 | CASSHGGGGETDTQYF
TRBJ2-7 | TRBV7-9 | CASSQRIEQYF
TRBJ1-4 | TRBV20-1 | CSATPAPQGEIEKLFF
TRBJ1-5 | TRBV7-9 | CASSLSGLEQPQHF
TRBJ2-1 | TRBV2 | CASSGIYDQVNEQFF
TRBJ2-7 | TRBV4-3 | CASSHGRGSYEQYF
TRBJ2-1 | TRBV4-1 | CASSHPIGGQFF
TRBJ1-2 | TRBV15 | CATSSQPQTFVSGYTF